This TCR beta chain comes out of a study of identical twins. The germline gives CDR1 LNHNV, CDR2 YYDKDF (reference sequence). Trimming left V 3 bases short and J 2 bases short, with 11 bases between. This CDR3 spans 14 amino acids. Each cDNA held unique molecular identifiers, and template switching gave it a universal primer site. TCRdb reanalysed the 5' RACE reads using MiXCR and keeps one entry per CDR3 protein. The data contain more than 650,000 distinct CDR3 sequences, 5.5% to 6.5% of them singletons. Study-wide results and caveats: Analyses of zero insertions could be partly confounded by invariant MAIT and iNKT cells. Sequences that were out-of-frame, alpha and twin-shared displayed an excess of low generation probability.

This clonotype has ten or more counts. Its specificity is not known. Sample: naive T cells sorted from blood. This sequence originates from a man between 18 and 35 years old in good health. The gene calls are TRBV15 and TRBJ2-7, with D perhaps TRBD1 (5 bases). CDR3 in amino acids: CATSRTVGAYEQYF. As DNA, the CDR3 is TGTGCCACCAGCAGGACAGTAGGGGCCTACGAGCAGTACTTC.